A selection of T cell receptor beta chains follows, all from one sample in a study of T cells in Graves' hyperthyroidism and ophthalmopathy. A single record per CDR3 protein comes from TCRdb applying MiXCR to the multiplex PCR reads. This repertoire shows about 350,000 distinct CDR3 sequences, around a sixth found once; its top ten account for roughly 15%. Sequencing input: blood. Source of these receptors: a middle-aged woman with Graves' ophthalmopathy. Both conserved end residues are part of each CDR3. The D gene is left open where the match is weak. Clone size is shown for a subset of rows, as once, few, many or a class of expanded clone.

DNA	CDR3	size	D	V	J
TGTGCCAGCAGCTTAGCGTTTGGCGGCCGAGAGGCTTTCTTT	CASSLAFGGREAFF	.	.	TRBV7-3	TRBJ1-1
TGTGCCATCACCGACGGAGGCAATCAGCCCCAGCATTTT	CAITDGGNQPQHF	many	.	TRBV10-3	TRBJ1-5
TGTGCCAGCAGCCCACGCGGGACAGGGACCCTCAGCAATCAGCCCCAGCATTTT	CASSPRGTGTLSNQPQHF	.	TRBD1	TRBV6-2/TRBV6-3	TRBJ1-5
TGTGCCAGCAGGGCGATGGGGCGGACTAATTATGGCTACACCTTC	CASRAMGRTNYGYTF	many	.	TRBV6-2/TRBV6-3	TRBJ1-2
TGTGCCAGCAGAACAAGCTGGGCAGGCAATCAGCCCCAGCATTTT	CASRTSWAGNQPQHF	.	.	TRBV28	TRBJ1-5
TGCAGTGCTCCGAGCGCGGGCACTGAAGCTTTCTTT	CSAPSAGTEAFF	many	.	TRBV20-1	TRBJ1-1
TGTGCCTGGAGTAGCTTAGCGGGGATCTCCTACGAGCAGTACTTC	CAWSSLAGISYEQYF	many	TRBD2	TRBV30	TRBJ2-7
TGTGCCAGCGGACAGGGGTGGGCCGGGGAGCTGTTTTTT	CASGQGWAGELFF	many	TRBD1	TRBV11-2	TRBJ2-2
TGCGCCAGCAGCCAAGATTCGGAAAGATATCAGCCCCAGCATTTT	CASSQDSERYQPQHF	.	.	TRBV4-1	TRBJ1-5
TGTGCCAGCACCCGGCAGGCTGACAACTATGGCTACACCTTC	CASTRQADNYGYTF	many	.	TRBV9	TRBJ1-2
TGCAGTGCTAGCCTTGAAGTGGCGAGGCGCTACACCTTC	CSASLEVARRYTF	many	.	TRBV20-1	TRBJ1-2
TGTGCCAGCAGTTACGGAATCAAGCAGTACTTC	CASSYGIKQYF	.	.	TRBV6-5	TRBJ2-7
TGTGCCAGCAGTCTCCTGGACGGGAACACTGAAGCTTTCTTT	CASSLLDGNTEAFF	many	.	TRBV12-3/TRBV12-4	TRBJ1-1
TGTGCCAGCAGCTTACGGGGAGGCGCCTACGAGCAGTACTTC	CASSLRGGAYEQYF	many	.	TRBV13	TRBJ2-7
TGTGCCAGCAGTACGAGGGGGGGGCTCGGGGCCAACGTCCTGACTTTC	CASSTRGGLGANVLTF	many	.	TRBV28	TRBJ2-6
TGTGCCAGCAGTCAGGGCAATTCACCCCTCCACTTT	CASSQGNSPLHF	many	.	TRBV6-1	TRBJ1-6
TGTGCCAGTAGTATCTGGGGGGCCACTAACTATGGCCACACCTTC	CASSIWGATNYGHTF	.	.	TRBV19	TRBJ1-2
TGTGCCAGCAGTTATGGACAGTTCCGCACTGAAGCTTTCTTT	CASSYGQFRTEAFF	.	.	TRBV6-5	TRBJ1-1
TGTGCCAGCAGCTCTCGATTGGCGGGAGGGCAAGAGACCCAGTACTTC	CASSSRLAGGQETQYF	many	TRBD2	TRBV27	TRBJ2-5
TGTGCCAGCAGTTTATTCGAAGGGGTGGACGAGCAGTACTTC	CASSLFEGVDEQYF	many	.	TRBV12-3/TRBV12-4	TRBJ2-7
TGTGCCAGCAACCCCATCGGAGGACCCGACTACGAGCAGTACTTC	CASNPIGGPDYEQYF	many	.	TRBV27	TRBJ2-7
TGCAGTGCTAGAGATGGTCACGCCGATTACGAGCAGTACTTC	CSARDGHADYEQYF	.	.	TRBV20-1	TRBJ2-7
TGTGCCACCAGCAGAGAAGGTTACGAGCAGTACTTC	CATSREGYEQYF	few	.	TRBV15	TRBJ2-7
TGTGCCAGTAGTATGCTCGGGAATCAGCCCCAGCATTTT	CASSMLGNQPQHF	many	.	TRBV19	TRBJ1-5
TGCGCCAGCAGTTTTGCGGGACCTCAGGACAAGCAGTACTTC	CASSFAGPQDKQYF	.	.	TRBV5-1	TRBJ2-7
TGTGCCAGCAATCGATCGCCTAGGCCCTCGGAGACCCAGTACTTC	CASNRSPRPSETQYF	many	.	TRBV7-3	TRBJ2-5
TGTGCCAGCAGCAAAGCCGGACGAGTTTCGGGAAACACCATATATTTT	CASSKAGRVSGNTIYF	few	.	TRBV14	TRBJ1-3
TGTGCCAGCAGTCCTATCCGAGTAAAGAAGACCACTCCTTACACTGAAGCTTTCTTT	CASSPIRVKKTTPYTEAFF	many	.	TRBV28	TRBJ1-1
TGTGCCAGCAGATCGGGTCCGGGCGAGCAGTACTTC	CASRSGPGEQYF	once	.	TRBV6-1	TRBJ2-7
TGTGCCAGCAGCCACTACCGGACAGGGTTGGCCGGGGAGCTGTTTTTT	CASSHYRTGLAGELFF	many	TRBD1	TRBV27	TRBJ2-2
TGTGCCAGCTCGTCTGGGCTGGACACTGAAGCTTTCTTT	CASSSGLDTEAFF	many	.	TRBV12-3/TRBV12-4	TRBJ1-1
TGCGCCAGCAAAGACAGGGGCAAGTGGGAGCAGTACTTC	CASKDRGKWEQYF	many	TRBD1	TRBV10-2	TRBJ2-7
TGTGCCAGCAGCGACAGGGGGAATGAAGCTTTCTTT	CASSDRGNEAFF	many	TRBD1	TRBV27	TRBJ1-1
TGCGCCAGCAGCCAAGGCCGACAGGCCTACGAGCAGTACTTC	CASSQGRQAYEQYF	many	.	TRBV4-1	TRBJ2-7
TGTGCCAGCAGCACGGGAACAGGGGGCGCTGAAGCTTTCTTT	CASSTGTGGAEAFF	many	TRBD1	TRBV28	TRBJ1-1
TGTGCCAGCAGTCCCCTACTCTATGGCAATCAGCCCCAGCATTTT	CASSPLLYGNQPQHF	.	.	TRBV6-1	TRBJ1-5